These 27 T cell receptor beta chains share one sample of origin, sequenced in a study of T cells expressing NK-cell markers. TCRdb re-called the 5' RACE reads, yielding one record per CDR3 amino acid sequence without DNA. The table lists about 450,000 distinct CDR3 sequences. Specimen: blood T cells: a sorted CD56 or NKG2C T cell subset, CD4+ or CD8+ T cells, or bulk PBMC T cells (not recorded which). All receptors come from a woman between 18 and 70 years old in good health.

The genes are TRBV28 and TRBJ2-2; TCRdb's D call, TRBD1, is unchecked because there is no DNA. In germline, CDR1 is MDHEN, CDR2 SYDVKM. This CDR3 comprises 15 residues. The CDR3: CASSSGQTNTGELFF.

The chain links TRBV12-3 or TRBV12-4 to TRBJ1-2; TCRdb outputs TRBD1, but without DNA this stays unchecked. The CDR3 covers 14 residues. This CDR3 reads CASSLPRGVDGYTF.

V usage is TRBV12-3 or TRBV12-4 and J usage is TRBJ2-5; no DNA is available, so the TRBD2 call from TCRdb remains unchecked. The CDR3 runs to 18 residues. The CDR3 is CASSLDRSSGLYQETQYF.

V and J are TRBV4-3 and TRBJ1-1; TCRdb's D gene call, TRBD1, goes unchecked for lack of DNA. The V gene's germline CDR1 is LGHNA and CDR2 YSLEER. There are 17 residues in the CDR3. The CDR3 is CASSQEGAGGSNTEAFF.

This chain connects TRBV7-8 to TRBJ2-3; the TCRdb D gene call, TRBD2, has no DNA to confirm it. CDR1 SGHVS and CDR2 FQNEAQ come from the germline V gene. The CDR3 sequence is 19 residues long. The CDR3 sequence: CASSSSPGTSGGLTDTQYF.

The chain joins TRBV5-4 to TRBJ1-6. The CDR3 consists of 14 residues. Per germline, CDR1 SGHNT and CDR2 YYREEE (reference sequence). CDR3 region: CASSFGQNNSPLHF.

The rearrangement links TRBV7-2 to TRBJ1-4; TCRdb picks TRBD1, but there is no DNA to check that call. Germline V CDR1 and CDR2: SGHTA, FQGNSA. The CDR3 contains 16 residues. The chain's CDR3 is CASSGRDRGRDEKLFF. The full variable domain, with the rest looked up from reference TRBV7-2 and TRBJ1-4, is GAGVSQSPSNKVTEKGKDVELRCDPISGHTALYWYRQSLGQGLEFLIYFQGNSAPDKSGLPSDRFSAERTGGSVSTLTIQRTQQEDSAVYLCASSGRDRGRDEKLFFGSGTQLSVL.

The chain combines TRBV11-2 with TRBJ1-1. The CDR3 covers 14 residues. The germline V gene has CDR1 SGHAT and CDR2 FQNNGV. The CDR3 loop reads CASSFPLMNTEAFF.

The CDR3 loop reads CASSLAPFRGPYEQYF. This rearrangement joins TRBV7-2 to TRBJ2-7. There are 16 residues in the CDR3. Germline V gene lookup returns CDR1 SGHTA and CDR2 FQGNSA.

The J gene is TRBJ1-1, the V gene TRBV5-1; the TCRdb call, TRBD1, lacks DNA for checking. CDR1 SGHRS and CDR2 YFSETQ come from the germline V gene. This CDR3 has 14 amino acids. This CDR3 is CASRARAGGREAFF.

V usage is TRBV7-9 and J usage is TRBJ1-2. CDR3 length: 11 amino acids. The germline gives CDR1 SEHNR, CDR2 FQNEAQ (reference sequence). CDR3 sequence: CASSLEHGYTF.

CDR3 residues: CASSYLNEKLFF. J is TRBJ1-4 and V is TRBV5-4. The CDR3 length is 12 residues. The V gene's germline CDR1 is SGHNT and CDR2 YYREEE (reference sequence). Combining the CDR3 with reference TRBV5-4 and TRBJ1-4 gives the whole variable domain ETGVTQSPTHLIKTRGQQVTLRCSSQSGHNTVSWYQQALGQGPQFIFQYYREEENGRGNFPPRFSGLQFPNYSSELNVNALELDDSALYLCASSYLNEKLFFGSGTQLSVL.

The rearrangement uses TRBV12-3 or TRBV12-4 and TRBJ2-7; TCRdb lists TRBD1, though no DNA is available to test this call. There are 12 residues in the CDR3. The CDR3: CASSIWGSQQYF.

V is TRBV7-8 and J is TRBJ2-7. The CDR3 contains 15 residues. Per the germline V gene, CDR1 is SGHVS and CDR2 is FQNEAQ. CDR3 loop: CASSLLGGHSYEQYF.

CDR3 sequence reads: CASSMDRGPPAHNIQYF. The rearrangement uses TRBV5-6 and TRBJ2-4; TCRdb's D call of TRBD1 is untestable without DNA. The CDR3 consists of 17 residues. The V gene's germline CDR1 is SGHDT and CDR2 YYEEEE.

The gene calls are TRBV7-9 and TRBJ1-3; TCRdb names TRBD1, which stays unverified in the absence of DNA. Germline-derived CDR1 and CDR2 are SEHNR and FQNEAQ (reference sequence). This CDR3 has 17 residues. CDR3 protein: CASSSTVTDHSGNTIYF. Drawing the rest from reference TRBV7-9 and TRBJ1-3, the complete variable domain is DTGVSQNPRHKITKRGQNVTFRCDPISEHNRLYWYRQTLGQGPEFLTYFQNEAQLEKSRLLSDRFSAERPKGSFSTLEIQRTEQGDSAMYLCASSSTVTDHSGNTIYFGEGSWLTVV.

The V and J genes are TRBV20-1 and TRBJ2-2; TCRdb outputs TRBD2, but without DNA this stays unchecked. Germline V CDR1 and CDR2: DFQATT, SNEGSKA (reference sequence). The CDR3 is 16 residues long. Here the CDR3 reads CSARDPIGGETGELFF.

The genes are TRBV24-1 and TRBJ1-2; TCRdb selects TRBD1, and the lack of DNA leaves this call unchecked. Per germline, CDR1 KGHDR and CDR2 SFDVKD. The CDR3 is 15 residues long. CDR3 region: CATSDPGQGGDGYTF.

This chain connects TRBV7-9 to TRBJ1-1. Germline CDR1 SEHNR, CDR2 FQNEAQ (reference sequence). CDR3 length: 14 residues. The CDR3 region is CASSLSQSYTEAFF.

The chain uses TRBV5-1 and TRBJ2-7. Germline-derived CDR1 and CDR2 are SGHRS and YFSETQ. The CDR3 is made up of 14 amino acids. CDR3 sequence reads: CASSLDTRSYEQYF.

The J gene is TRBJ2-1, the V gene TRBV14; TCRdb gives TRBD2 as the D gene, but with no DNA this cannot be confirmed. This CDR3 is built from 16 residues. The germline V gene encodes CDR1 SGHDN and CDR2 FVKESK. The CDR3 here is CASSQLGLAGDPEQFF.

The gene calls are TRBV11-2 and TRBJ1-1. This CDR3 contains 15 residues. Looked up from germline, CDR1 is SGHAT and CDR2 is FQNNGV. The CDR3 spells CASSPDQRMNTEAFF. Using reference TRBV11-2 and TRBJ1-1 for the parts outside the CDR3, the full variable domain is EAGVAQSPRYKIIEKRQSVAFWCNPISGHATLYWYQQILGQGPKLLIQFQNNGVVDDSQLPKDRFSAERLKGVDSTLKIQPAKLEDSAVYLCASSPDQRMNTEAFFGQGTRLTVV.

The J gene is TRBJ1-1, the V gene TRBV29-1. The CDR3 consists of 11 residues. CDR1 is SQVTM, CDR2 ANQGSEA, per germline. This CDR3 is CSVKRSTEAFF.

The chain joins TRBV27 to TRBJ1-1; TCRdb's assignment of TRBD1 cannot be checked, as there is no DNA. Germline V gene lookup returns CDR1 MNHEY and CDR2 SMNVEV (reference sequence). This CDR3 region has 15 residues. CDR3 region: CASSLAPGNGGSAFF.

V and J are TRBV20-1 and TRBJ1-5; TCRdb selects TRBD1, and the lack of DNA leaves this call unchecked. The CDR3 sequence is 16 residues long. The germline V gene encodes CDR1 DFQATT and CDR2 SNEGSKA (reference sequence). CDR3 sequence: CSAIFPMGQGNQPQHF.

The chain has TRBV18 and TRBJ1-6; TCRdb reports TRBD1, a call that lacks DNA to check it against. The CDR3 covers 13 residues. The V gene's germline CDR1 is KGHSH and CDR2 LQKENI. CDR3 region: CASSPGGEATLHF. The whole variable domain, filled in from reference TRBV18 and TRBJ1-6, reads NAGVMQNPRHLVRRRGQEARLRCSPMKGHSHVYWYRQLPEEGLKFMVYLQKENIIDESGMPKERFSAEFPKEGPSILRIQQVVRGDSAAYFCASSPGGEATLHFGNGTRLTVT.

The chain recombines TRBV4-1 with TRBJ2-1; the TRBD1 assignment by TCRdb is unverifiable without DNA. Germline-derived CDR1 and CDR2 are MGHRA and YSYEKL. The CDR3 totals 14 residues. The CDR3 spells CASSLGTENNEQFF.